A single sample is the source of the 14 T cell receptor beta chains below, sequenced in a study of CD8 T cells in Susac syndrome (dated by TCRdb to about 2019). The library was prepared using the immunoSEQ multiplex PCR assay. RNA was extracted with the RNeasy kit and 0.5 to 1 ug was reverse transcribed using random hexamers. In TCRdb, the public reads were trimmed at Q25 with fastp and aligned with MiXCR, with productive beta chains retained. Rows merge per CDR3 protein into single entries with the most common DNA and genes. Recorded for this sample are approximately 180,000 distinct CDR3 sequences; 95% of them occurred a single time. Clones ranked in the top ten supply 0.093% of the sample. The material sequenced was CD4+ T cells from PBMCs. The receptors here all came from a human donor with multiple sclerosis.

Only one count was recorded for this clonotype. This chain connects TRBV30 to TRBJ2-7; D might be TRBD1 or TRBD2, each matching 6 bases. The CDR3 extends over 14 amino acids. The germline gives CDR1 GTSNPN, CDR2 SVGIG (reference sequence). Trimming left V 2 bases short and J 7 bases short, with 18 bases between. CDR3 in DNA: TGTGCCTGGAGTCGTCGGCTTGGGGGGCGAGAGCAGTACTTC. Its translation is CAWSRRLGGREQYF.

CDR3 DNA sequence: TGTGCCAGCAGCCGAAAGGGGCTCGGCGTGGGTCAAGAGACCCAGTACTTC. Translation gives CASSRKGLGVGQETQYF. The chain is built from TRBV7-3 and TRBJ2-5; tentative D call: TRBD1 (5 bases). Deletions cut 5 bases from V and 2 bases from J, with 21 bases between. Germline assignment: CDR1 SGHTA and CDR2 FQGTGA. The CDR3 covers 17 residues.

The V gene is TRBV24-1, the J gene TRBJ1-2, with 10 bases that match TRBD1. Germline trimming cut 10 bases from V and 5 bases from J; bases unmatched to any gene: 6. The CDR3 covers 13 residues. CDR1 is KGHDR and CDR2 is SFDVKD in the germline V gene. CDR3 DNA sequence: TGTGCCACGTCCCGGACAGGGGGATATGGCTACACCTTC. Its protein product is CATSRTGGYGYTF.

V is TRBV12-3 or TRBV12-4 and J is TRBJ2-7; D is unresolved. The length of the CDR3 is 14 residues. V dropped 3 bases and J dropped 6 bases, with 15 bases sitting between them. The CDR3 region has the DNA TGTGCCAGCAGTTTTCGGAGTTTTTCGCCCGAGCAGTACTTC. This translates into CASSFRSFSPEQYF.

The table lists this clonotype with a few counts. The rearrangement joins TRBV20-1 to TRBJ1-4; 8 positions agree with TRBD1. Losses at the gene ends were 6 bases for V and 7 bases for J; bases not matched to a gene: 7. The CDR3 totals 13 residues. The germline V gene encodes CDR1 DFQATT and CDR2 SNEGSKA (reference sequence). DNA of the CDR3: TGCAGTGCCCGGCAGGGGGCGGGTGAAAAACTGTTTTTT. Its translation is CSARQGAGEKLFF.

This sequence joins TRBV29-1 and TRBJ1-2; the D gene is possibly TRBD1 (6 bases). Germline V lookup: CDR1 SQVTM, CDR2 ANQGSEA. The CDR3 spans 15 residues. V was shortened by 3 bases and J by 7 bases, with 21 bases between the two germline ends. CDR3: CSVDDYREGGRGYTF. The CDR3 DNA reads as TGCAGCGTTGATGATTACAGGGAAGGCGGTCGTGGCTACACCTTC.

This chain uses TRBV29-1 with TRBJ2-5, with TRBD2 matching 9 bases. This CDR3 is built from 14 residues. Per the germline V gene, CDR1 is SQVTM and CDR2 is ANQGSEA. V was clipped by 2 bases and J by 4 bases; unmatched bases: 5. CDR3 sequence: CSVERRGGAETQYF. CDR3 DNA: TGCAGCGTTGAAAGGCGGGGGGGCGCAGAGACCCAGTACTTC.

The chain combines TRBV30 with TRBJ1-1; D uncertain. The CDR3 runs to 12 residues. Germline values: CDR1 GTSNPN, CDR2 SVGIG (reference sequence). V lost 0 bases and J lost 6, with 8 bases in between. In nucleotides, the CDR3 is TGTGCCTGGAGTGTATGGGCTTCTGAAGCTTTCTTT. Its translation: CAWSVWASEAFF.

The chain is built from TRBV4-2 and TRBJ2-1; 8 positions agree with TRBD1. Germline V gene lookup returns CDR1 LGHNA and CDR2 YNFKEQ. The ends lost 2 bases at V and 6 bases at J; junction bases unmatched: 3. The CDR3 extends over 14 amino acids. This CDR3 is CASSQLTGGNEQFF. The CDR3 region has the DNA TGTGCCAGCAGCCAACTCACAGGGGGCAATGAGCAGTTCTTC.

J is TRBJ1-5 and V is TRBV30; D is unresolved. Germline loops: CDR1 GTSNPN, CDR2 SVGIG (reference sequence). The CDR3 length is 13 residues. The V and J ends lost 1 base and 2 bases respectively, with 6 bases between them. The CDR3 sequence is CAWSDGGNQPQHF. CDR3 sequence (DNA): TGTGCCTGGAGTGATGGGGGCAATCAGCCCCAGCATTTT.

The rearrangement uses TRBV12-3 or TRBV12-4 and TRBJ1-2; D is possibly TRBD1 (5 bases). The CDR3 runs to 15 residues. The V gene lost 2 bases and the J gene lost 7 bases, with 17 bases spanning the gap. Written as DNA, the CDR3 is TGTGCCAGCAGTTTAATTGGGACTTCCCTTTTTGGCTACACCTTC. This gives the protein CASSLIGTSLFGYTF.

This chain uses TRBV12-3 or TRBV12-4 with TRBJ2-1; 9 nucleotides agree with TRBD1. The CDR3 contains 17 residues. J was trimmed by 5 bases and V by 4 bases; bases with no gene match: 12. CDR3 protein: CASSSNPGTGLNNEQFF. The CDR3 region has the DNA TGTGCCAGCAGTTCCAACCCCGGGACAGGGTTGAACAATGAGCAGTTCTTC.

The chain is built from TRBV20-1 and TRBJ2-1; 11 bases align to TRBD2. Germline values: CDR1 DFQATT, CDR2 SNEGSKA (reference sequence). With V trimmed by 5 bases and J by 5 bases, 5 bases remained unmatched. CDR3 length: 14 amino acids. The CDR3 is CSAPSGLADNEQFF. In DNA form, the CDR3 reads TGCAGTGCTCCCTCGGGACTAGCGGACAATGAGCAGTTCTTC.

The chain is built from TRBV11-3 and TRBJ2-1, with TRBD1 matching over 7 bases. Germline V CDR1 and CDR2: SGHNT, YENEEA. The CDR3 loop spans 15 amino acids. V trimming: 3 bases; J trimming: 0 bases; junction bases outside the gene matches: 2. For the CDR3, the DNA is TGTGCCAGCAGCTTCCGGGACAGCTCCTACAATGAGCAGTTCTTC. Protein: CASSFRDSSYNEQFF.